The 28 T cell receptor beta chains in this list originate from one sample, sequenced in a study of spatial heterogeneity in lung cancer. MiXCR, run by TCRdb on the 5' RACE reads, gives a single entry per CDR3 protein. Altogether about 17,000 distinct CDR3 sequences are present, roughly a fifth being singletons, with the ten largest covering 19%. Indicated time point: sample taken at primary tumor resection. TCRs were sequenced from unsorted whole RNA of tumor, nontumor lung or PBMC. Sequencing was performed on PBMCs, taken at surgery. The receptor set was obtained from a female donor with early-stage non-small cell lung cancer.

The J gene is TRBJ1-5, the V gene TRBV19; tentative D call: TRBD1 (6 bases). CDR3 size: 14 residues. Trimming removed 4 bases from V and 5 bases from J, with 12 bases in between. The V gene's germline CDR1 is LNHDA and CDR2 SQIVND (reference sequence). CDR3 coding DNA: TGTGCCAGTAGTACTGGCAGGGGATATCAGCCCCAGCATTTT. Its protein is CASSTGRGYQPQHF.

This clonotype is deemed medium-sized. The V gene is TRBV5-8, the J gene TRBJ2-7; a possible D gene is TRBD1 (5 bases). CDR1 and CDR2 from the germline V gene are SGHTS and YDEGEE. V gave up 4 bases and J gave up 5 bases, with 19 bases separating them. The CDR3 totals 15 residues. The chain's CDR3 is CASSQAYRIENEQYF. CDR3 nucleotides: TGTGCCAGCAGCCAAGCCTACAGGATCGAGAACGAGCAGTACTTC.

For the CDR3, the DNA is TGCGCCAGCAGTCAATCCTTTTGGGACAGGGGGCCCCAAAACATTCAGTACTTC. Translated: CASSQSFWDRGPQNIQYF. This chain links TRBV23-1 with TRBJ2-4; TRBD1 matches at 12 bases. TRBV23-1 is filed as an ORF, its function uncertain. The CDR3 is 18 residues long. Germline trimming cut 0 bases from V and 5 bases from J; bases unmatched to any gene: 8.

This clonotype turned up a few times. The gene calls are TRBV15 and TRBJ1-5; D ambiguous. The CDR3 is 14 amino acids. Per the germline V gene, CDR1 is LNHNV and CDR2 is YYDKDF (reference sequence). V lost 7 bases to trimming and J lost 5 bases, with 15 bases between them. The DNA for the CDR3 is TGTGCCACCACCGGTGGAGTGTGGGATCAGCCCCAGCATTTT. Residues: CATTGGVWDQPQHF. Variable domain in full (rest from reference TRBV15 and TRBJ1-5): DAMVIQNPRYQVTQFGKPVTLSCSQTLNHNVMYWYQQKSSQAPKLLFHYYDKDFNNEADTPDNFQSRRPNTSFCFLDIRSPGLGDTAMYLCATTGGVWDQPQHFGDGTRLSIL.

This clonotype has at least ten counts. The chain couples TRBV28 to TRBJ2-2, with D possibly matching TRBD2 (5 bases). V was trimmed by 3 bases and J by 3 bases, leaving 11 bases between them. Germline CDR1 MDHEN, CDR2 SYDVKM. There are 15 residues in the CDR3. Written as DNA, the CDR3 is TGTGCCAGCAGTTTGGGAGTACTCTACACCGGGGAGCTGTTTTTT. It translates to CASSLGVLYTGELFF.

The V gene is TRBV9, the J gene TRBJ2-3; D may correspond to TRBD1 or TRBD2 (5 bases each). The germline V and J ends were trimmed by 2 bases and 2 bases, with 12 bases remaining between them. The CDR3 length is 15 residues. Germline CDR1 reads SGDLS; CDR2 reads YYNGEE. CDR3 sequence reads: CASSVGGGPTDTQYF. CDR3 nucleotides: TGTGCCAGCAGCGTCGGTGGGGGTCCCACAGATACGCAGTATTTT.

This clonotype was observed at least ten times. The chain is built from TRBV6-2 or TRBV6-3 and TRBJ1-1; D not certain. The CDR3 extends over 14 amino acids. V lost 2 bases to trimming and J lost 3 bases, with 10 bases between them. Germline-derived CDR1 and CDR2 are MNHEY and SVGEGT. In nucleotides, the CDR3 is TGTGCCAGCAGTTACGCTGGGAGGGACACTGAAGCTTTCTTT. It is translated as CASSYAGRDTEAFF.

This clonotype was picked up many times. The chain recombines TRBV7-2 with TRBJ2-1; D remains unclear. Germline-derived CDR1 and CDR2 are SGHTA and FQGNSA. Trimming shortened V by 5 bases and J by 9 bases, and 8 bases separated the two germline ends. The CDR3 length is 11 residues. CDR3 coding DNA: TGTGCCAGCAGCCCCCGAAGTGAGCAGTTCTTC. It specifies CASSPRSEQFF.

This clonotype has at least ten counts. The CDR3 bases are TGTGCCACCAGTGATTCACAGGGTTTCGAGCAGTACTTC. Translated: CATSDSQGFEQYF. The chain is built from TRBV24-1 and TRBJ2-7, with a weak D call TRBD1 (6 bases). CDR1 and CDR2 from the germline V gene are KGHDR and SFDVKD. The CDR3 length is 13 residues. The germline V and J ends were trimmed by 2 bases and 6 bases, with 10 bases remaining between them.

The V gene is TRBV6-6, the J gene TRBJ2-3; 7 positions agree with TRBD1. The CDR3 extends over 16 amino acids. Per germline, CDR1 MNHNY and CDR2 SVGAGI (reference sequence). V lost 5 bases, J lost 0 bases, and 8 bases stayed unmatched. The CDR3 DNA is TGTGCCAGCAGTGAGAACCGACAGGGAAGCACAGATACGCAGTATTTT. Protein product: CASSENRQGSTDTQYF.

The rearrangement uses TRBV28 and TRBJ1-2; the match to TRBD1 covers 8 bases. V was clipped by 2 bases and J by 3 bases; unmatched bases: 17. The length of the CDR3 is 19 residues. Germline loops: CDR1 MDHEN, CDR2 SYDVKM. The CDR3 is CASSLVGQGWPVHDYGYTF. The DNA of the CDR3 is TGTGCCAGCAGTTTAGTAGGACAGGGTTGGCCTGTTCATGACTATGGCTACACCTTC.

This clonotype is deemed medium-sized (0.01 to 0.1%). This rearrangement joins TRBV28 to TRBJ1-1; D unclear. Germline CDR1 and CDR2: MDHEN and SYDVKM. The V end was cut by 4 bases, the J end by 1 base, with 7 bases between. CDR3 length equals 13 residues. The CDR3 sequence is CASSSPPNTEAFF. The DNA for the CDR3 is TGTGCCAGCAGTTCTCCACCGAACACTGAAGCTTTCTTT.

This clonotype was detected ten times or more. J is TRBJ1-1 and V is TRBV6-6; D uncertain. The CDR3 covers 15 residues. Trimming left V 4 bases short and J 0 bases short, with 12 bases between. Germline V gives CDR1 MNHNY, CDR2 SVGAGI (reference sequence). CDR3 DNA: TGTGCCAGCAGTTCCAACACAGCGTTGAACACTGAAGCTTTCTTT. It specifies CASSSNTALNTEAFF.

In its sample, this clonotype was seen many times. J is TRBJ1-1 and V is TRBV10-3; possible D gene TRBD1, 6 bases. Trimming cost V 6 bases and J 7 bases, with 12 bases left between them. Germline V gene data show CDR1 as ENHRY and CDR2 as SYGVKD. CDR3 length: 12 residues. This chain's CDR3 is CAISRTGHEAFF. CDR3 in DNA: TGTGCCATCAGCCGAACAGGGCATGAAGCTTTCTTT.

At least ten counts were recorded for this clonotype. The gene calls are TRBV28 and TRBJ2-2; D gene unclear. Germline CDR1 MDHEN, CDR2 SYDVKM. The CDR3 totals 12 residues. Deletions cut 6 bases from V and 9 bases from J, with 11 bases between. The CDR3 DNA is TGTGCCAGCAGCTCGGACGTAAGGGAGCTGTTTTTT. Its protein is CASSSDVRELFF.

This clonotype appeared many times. This sequence joins TRBV30 and TRBJ1-2; 11 bases map to TRBD1. Trimming removed 0 bases from V and 4 bases from J; junction bases left unmatched: 1. Germline CDR1 and CDR2: GTSNPN and SVGIG (reference sequence). The CDR3 length is 14 residues. The DNA for the CDR3 is TGTGCCTGGAGTGTGGGGACAGGGGGCTATGGCTACACCTTC. It is translated as CAWSVGTGGYGYTF.

This clonotype appeared many times. This chain joins TRBV6-1 and TRBJ2-7; 9 positions agree with TRBD2. The V gene end was trimmed by 4 bases and the J gene end by 4 bases; junction bases not matched to a gene: 8. The CDR3 runs to 15 residues. Germline CDR1 reads MNHNS; CDR2 reads SASEGT. CDR3: CASSGGLAGSYEQYF. The DNA of the CDR3 is TGTGCCAGCAGTGGGGGGCTAGCGGGATCTTACGAGCAGTACTTC.

This clonotype was detected only a few times. The CDR3 DNA reads as TGTGCCAGCAGCCACGGGACGAACACTGAAGCTTTCTTT. Protein: CASSHGTNTEAFF. The chain employs TRBV11-3 and TRBJ1-1, with D tentatively TRBD1 (5 bases). Per germline, CDR1 SGHNT and CDR2 YENEEA. This CDR3 is built from 13 residues. The V end lost 5 bases, the J end lost 1 base, and 8 bases lay between the germline ends. Using reference TRBV11-3 and TRBJ1-1 for the parts outside the CDR3, the full variable domain is EAGVVQSPRYKIIEKKQPVAFWCNPISGHNTLYWYLQNLGQGPELLIRYENEEAVDDSQLPKDRFSAERLKGVDSTLKIQPAELGDSAVYLCASSHGTNTEAFFGQGTRLTVV.

This clonotype has more than one count but fewer than ten. The chain links TRBV5-4 to TRBJ1-4; TRBD1 is a possible D gene (5 bases). Trimming left V 0 bases short and J 10 bases short, with 10 bases between. The length of the CDR3 is 13 residues. In germline, CDR1 is SGHNT, CDR2 YYREEE (reference sequence). DNA for the CDR3: TGTGCCAGCAGCTTGGACAGGACGGGAAAACTGTTTTTT. This gives the protein CASSLDRTGKLFF.

In this sample, this clonotype turned up many times. The chain uses TRBV19 and TRBJ2-1; D unresolved. The germline V gene has CDR1 LNHDA and CDR2 SQIVND (reference sequence). V was trimmed by 4 bases and J by 6 bases, leaving 13 bases between them. The CDR3 totals 14 residues. CDR3 amino acids: CASSTRSPLNEQFF. CDR3 bases: TGTGCCAGTAGTACGCGGAGCCCCCTCAATGAGCAGTTCTTC.

DNA of the CDR3: TGTGCCAGCAGCTTAGAGGAGCGTGGCCACGGGGAGCTGTTTTTT. Its protein product is CASSLEERGHGELFF. The genes are TRBV7-7 and TRBJ2-2, with D hard to call. This CDR3 region has 15 residues. Germline CDR1 is SSHAT and CDR2 is FNYEAQ (reference sequence). Trimming pared 1 base from V and 7 bases from J, leaving 13 bases between.

This chain joins TRBV28 and TRBJ1-2, with D perhaps TRBD1 (5 bases). Per the germline V gene, CDR1 is MDHEN and CDR2 is SYDVKM. The germline V and J ends were trimmed by 11 bases and 4 bases, with 17 bases remaining between them. This CDR3 has 13 amino acids. The CDR3 sequence: CAAGRGDGYGYTF. CDR3 bases: TGTGCCGCAGGCCGAGGGGATGGCTATGGCTACACCTTC.

By proportion, this clonotype is medium-sized (0.01 to 0.1%). This rearrangement joins TRBV2 to TRBJ2-2, with TRBD1 identical over 11 bases. V was pared by 6 bases and J by 5 bases, with 11 bases of the junction left unmatched. The CDR3 is 17 residues long. CDR1 is SNHLY and CDR2 is FYNNEI in the germline V gene. CDR3 DNA sequence: TGTGCCAGCAGCTCACCCCGGGACAGGGGGTGGACCGGGGAGCTGTTTTTT. Translation: CASSSPRDRGWTGELFF. Looking up the rest from reference TRBV2 and TRBJ2-2 gives the full variable domain: EPEVTQTPSHQVTQMGQEVILRCVPISNHLYFYWYRQILGQKVEFLVSFYNNEISEKSEIFDDQFSVERPDGSNFTLKIRSTKLEDSAMYFCASSSPRDRGWTGELFFGEGSRLTVL.

The chain links TRBV7-3 to TRBJ1-1; D remains ambiguous. The CDR3 totals 14 residues. Germline assignment: CDR1 SGHTA and CDR2 FQGTGA. The V gene lost 3 bases and the J gene lost 5 bases, with 13 bases spanning the gap. The chain's CDR3 is CASSLQAGGTEAFF. The CDR3 bases are TGTGCCAGCAGCTTGCAGGCGGGAGGGACTGAAGCTTTCTTT.

Ten or more counts support this clonotype. The V gene is TRBV7-2, the J gene TRBJ2-1, with TRBD2 matching 7 bases. CDR3 length equals 15 residues. Germline V gene data show CDR1 as SGHTA and CDR2 as FQGNSA. V shed 3 bases and J 5 bases; nucleotides not matched to a gene: 7. In DNA form, the CDR3 reads TGTGCCAGCAGCTTTACTAGCGCGATAGACAATGAGCAGTTCTTC. Its protein product is CASSFTSAIDNEQFF.

This clonotype was recorded many times. V and J are TRBV4-3 and TRBJ1-3; 8 bases agree with TRBD1. This CDR3 is built from 14 residues. V shed 5 bases, J shed 2 bases, and the junction held 2 bases outside the gene matches. Per the germline V gene, CDR1 is LGHNA and CDR2 is YSLEER. Here the CDR3 DNA reads TGCGCCAGCAGCTTGACAGGGGCTGGAAACACCATATATTTT. As protein: CASSLTGAGNTIYF.

This clonotype was found many times. The chain links TRBV6-6 to TRBJ2-5, with 10 bases aligning to TRBD1. The CDR3 extends over 15 amino acids. Germline CDR1 is MNHNY and CDR2 is SVGAGI (reference sequence). Trimming took 8 bases from V and 4 from J; bases not matched to a gene: 10. The CDR3 spells CASRGQTGGRETQYF. DNA of the CDR3: TGTGCCAGCCGAGGACAGACAGGGGGCAGAGAGACCCAGTACTTC.

There are many counts of this clonotype. Its ends do not fully match the called genes, so a read error is possible. The V and J genes are TRBV6-6 and TRBJ1-2, with 7 nucleotides matching TRBD1. The germline V gene has CDR1 MNHNY and CDR2 SVGAGI (reference sequence). The CDR3 has 13 amino acids. The CDR3, as DNA: TGTGCCAGCAGTCCAACGGAGTGGACAGGAATCATCTTC. Encoded protein: CASSPTEWTGIIF.